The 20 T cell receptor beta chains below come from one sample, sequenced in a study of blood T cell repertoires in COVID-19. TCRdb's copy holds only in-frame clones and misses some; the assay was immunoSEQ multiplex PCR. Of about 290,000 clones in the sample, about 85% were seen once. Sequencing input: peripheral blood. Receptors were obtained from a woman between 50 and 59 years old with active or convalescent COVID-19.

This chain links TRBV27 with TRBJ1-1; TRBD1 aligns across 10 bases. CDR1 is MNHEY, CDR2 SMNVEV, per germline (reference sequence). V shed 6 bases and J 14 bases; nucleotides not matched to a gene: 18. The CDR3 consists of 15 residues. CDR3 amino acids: CASRRGPPGTGVTFF. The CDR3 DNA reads TGTGCCAGCAGGCGGGGTCCCCCCGGGACAGGGGTTACATTCTTT.

In DNA form, the CDR3 reads TGTGCCACCAGTGACCCCCAGGGGGCTGGGGATACGCAGTATTTT. Translating it yields CATSDPQGAGDTQYF. The chain joins TRBV24-1 to TRBJ2-3; 8 nucleotides match TRBD1. This CDR3 is built from 15 residues. The J segment lost 6 bases and the V segment lost 4 bases, leaving 8 bases of the junction unmatched. In germline, CDR1 is KGHDR, CDR2 SFDVKD.

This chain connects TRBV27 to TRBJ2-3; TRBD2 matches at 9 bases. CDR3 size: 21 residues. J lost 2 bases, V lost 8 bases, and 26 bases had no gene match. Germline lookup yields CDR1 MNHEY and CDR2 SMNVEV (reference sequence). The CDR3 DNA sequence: TGTGCCAGCCCCGGACATCCGCTTCGGAGCGGGAGGCCCGGCTACACAGATACGCAGTATTTT. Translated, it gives CASPGHPLRSGRPGYTDTQYF.

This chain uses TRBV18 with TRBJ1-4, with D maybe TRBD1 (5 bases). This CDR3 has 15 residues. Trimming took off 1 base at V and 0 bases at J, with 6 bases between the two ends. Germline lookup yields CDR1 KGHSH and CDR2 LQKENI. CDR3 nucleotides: TGTGCCAGCTCACCACGGGGCTCAACTAATGAAAAACTGTTTTTT. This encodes CASSPRGSTNEKLFF.

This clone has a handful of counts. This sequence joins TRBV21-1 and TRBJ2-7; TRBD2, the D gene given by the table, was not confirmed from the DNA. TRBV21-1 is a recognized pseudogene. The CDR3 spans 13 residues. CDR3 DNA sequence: TGTGCCAGCCCCCCCGGGAGCGGGGACGAGCAGTACTTC. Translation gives CASPPGSGDEQYF.

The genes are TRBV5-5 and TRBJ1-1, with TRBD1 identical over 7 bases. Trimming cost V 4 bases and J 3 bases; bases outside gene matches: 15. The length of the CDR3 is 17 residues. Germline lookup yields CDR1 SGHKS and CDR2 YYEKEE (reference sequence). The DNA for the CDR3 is TGTGCCAGCAGCCCTACAGGGGCCCCGGGCCCTTACACTGAAGCTTTCTTT. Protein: CASSPTGAPGPYTEAFF.

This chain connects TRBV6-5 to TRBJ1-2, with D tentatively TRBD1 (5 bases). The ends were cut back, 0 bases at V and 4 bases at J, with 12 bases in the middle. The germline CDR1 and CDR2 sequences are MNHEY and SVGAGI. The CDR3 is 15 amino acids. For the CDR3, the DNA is TGTGCCAGCAGTTACTCAGGGAGGGGCGGCTATGGCTACACCTTC. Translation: CASSYSGRGGYGYTF.

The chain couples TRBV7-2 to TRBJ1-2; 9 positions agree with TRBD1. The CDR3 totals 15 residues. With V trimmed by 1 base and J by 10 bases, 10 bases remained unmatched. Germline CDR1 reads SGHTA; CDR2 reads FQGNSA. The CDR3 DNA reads TGTGCCAGCAGCTTAGGAACCGGACAGGGGATGGACTACACCTTC. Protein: CASSLGTGQGMDYTF.

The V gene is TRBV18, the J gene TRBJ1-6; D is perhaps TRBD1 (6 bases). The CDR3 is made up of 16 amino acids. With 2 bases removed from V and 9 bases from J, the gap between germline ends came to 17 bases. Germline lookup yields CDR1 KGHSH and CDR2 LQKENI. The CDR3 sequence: CASSPVAGEGSSPLHF. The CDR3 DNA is TGTGCCAGCTCACCAGTTGCAGGGGAGGGGAGTTCACCCCTCCACTTT.

CDR3 DNA sequence: TGTGCCAGCAACCCCCAGTCACACAAAAACTATGGCTACACCTTC. Amino acids: CASNPQSHKNYGYTF. The rearrangement links TRBV28 to TRBJ1-2; D call uncertain. V lost 7 bases, J lost 2 bases, and 17 bases lay in between. From germline, CDR1 is MDHEN and CDR2 SYDVKM. The CDR3 is 15 residues long.

The CDR3 protein is CSVDFLAGGETQYF. For the CDR3, the DNA is TGCAGCGTTGATTTTCTAGCGGGAGGAGAGACCCAGTACTTC. The gene calls are TRBV29-1 and TRBJ2-5; TRBD2 matches 11 bases. The CDR3 covers 14 residues. Looked up from germline, CDR1 is SQVTM and CDR2 is ANQGSEA. Losses at the gene ends were 3 bases for V and 4 bases for J; bases not matched to a gene: 4.

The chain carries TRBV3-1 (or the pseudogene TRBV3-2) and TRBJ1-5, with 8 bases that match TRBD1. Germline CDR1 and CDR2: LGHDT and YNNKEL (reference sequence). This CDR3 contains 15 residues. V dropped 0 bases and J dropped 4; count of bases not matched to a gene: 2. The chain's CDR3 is CASSQDGDRNQPQHF. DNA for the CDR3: TGTGCCAGCAGCCAAGATGGGGACAGGAATCAGCCCCAGCATTTT.

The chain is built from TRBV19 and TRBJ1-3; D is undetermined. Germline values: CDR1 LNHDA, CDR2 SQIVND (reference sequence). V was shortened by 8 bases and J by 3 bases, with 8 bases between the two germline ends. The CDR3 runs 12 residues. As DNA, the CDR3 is TGTGCCAGTTCATCTATTGGAAACACCATATATTTT. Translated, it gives CASSSIGNTIYF.

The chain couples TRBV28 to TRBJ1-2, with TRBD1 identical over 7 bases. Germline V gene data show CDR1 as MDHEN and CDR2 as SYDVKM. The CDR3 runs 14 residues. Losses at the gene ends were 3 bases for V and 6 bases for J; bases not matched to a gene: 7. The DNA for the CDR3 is TGTGCCAGCAGTTTTAACAGGGGTAGCGATGGCTACACCTTC. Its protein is CASSFNRGSDGYTF.

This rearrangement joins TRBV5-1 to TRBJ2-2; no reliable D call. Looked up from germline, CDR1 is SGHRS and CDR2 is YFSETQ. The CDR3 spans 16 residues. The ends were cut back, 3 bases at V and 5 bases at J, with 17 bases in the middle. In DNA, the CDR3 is TGCGCCAGCAGCTCCGACCCAGGCACTCGTACCGGGGAGCTGTTTTTT. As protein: CASSSDPGTRTGELFF.

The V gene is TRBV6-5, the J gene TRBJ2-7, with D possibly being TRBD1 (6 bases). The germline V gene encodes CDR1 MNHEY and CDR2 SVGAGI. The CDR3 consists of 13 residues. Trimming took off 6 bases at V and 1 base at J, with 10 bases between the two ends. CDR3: CASRGGQSYEQYF. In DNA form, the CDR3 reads TGTGCCAGCAGGGGCGGACAGTCCTACGAGCAGTACTTC.

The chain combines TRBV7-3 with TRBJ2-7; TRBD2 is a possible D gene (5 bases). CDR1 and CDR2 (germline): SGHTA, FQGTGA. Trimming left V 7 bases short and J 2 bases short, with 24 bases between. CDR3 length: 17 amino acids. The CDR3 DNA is TGTGCCAGCATTCTCGGATGGAGGTCCCCTGGGACCTACGAGCAGTACTTC. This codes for CASILGWRSPGTYEQYF.

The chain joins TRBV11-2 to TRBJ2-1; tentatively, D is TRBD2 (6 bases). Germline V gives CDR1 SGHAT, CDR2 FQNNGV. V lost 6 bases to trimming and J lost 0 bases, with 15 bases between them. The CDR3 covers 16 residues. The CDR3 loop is CASRSRDGSSYNEQFF. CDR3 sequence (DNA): TGTGCCAGCAGGTCCCGGGACGGGAGCTCCTACAATGAGCAGTTCTTC. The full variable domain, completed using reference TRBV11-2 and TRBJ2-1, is EAGVAQSPRYKIIEKRQSVAFWCNPISGHATLYWYQQILGQGPKLLIQFQNNGVVDDSQLPKDRFSAERLKGVDSTLKIQPAKLEDSAVYLCASRSRDGSSYNEQFFGPGTRLTVL.

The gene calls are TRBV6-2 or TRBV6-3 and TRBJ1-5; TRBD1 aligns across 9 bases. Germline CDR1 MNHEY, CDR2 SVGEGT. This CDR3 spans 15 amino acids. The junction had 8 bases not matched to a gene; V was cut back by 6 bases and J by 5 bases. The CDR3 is CASSPGTGSDQPQHF. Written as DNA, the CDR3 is TGTGCCAGCAGCCCAGGGACAGGGTCGGATCAGCCCCAGCATTTT.

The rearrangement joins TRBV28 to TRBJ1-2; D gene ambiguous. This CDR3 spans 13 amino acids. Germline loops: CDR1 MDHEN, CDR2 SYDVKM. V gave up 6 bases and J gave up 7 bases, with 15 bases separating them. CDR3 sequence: CASRLELAGGYTF. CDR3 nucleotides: TGTGCCAGCAGACTGGAGCTCGCCGGTGGCTACACCTTC.